Listed below are T cell receptor beta chains from one sample, sequenced in a study of PD-L1 blockade in urothelial cancer. The repertoire was sequenced with immunoSEQ multiplex PCR; TCRdb's copy has only in-frame clones and lacks some. The repertoire consists of about 50,000 clones, with more than 75% occurring once and the leading ten covering roughly 2.5%. The specimen comprised PBMCs, sampled around atezolizumab (anti-PD-L1) treatment. The origin of the receptors is a man in his 60s with urothelial cancer. The CDR3 runs from the conserved cysteine through the conserved F or W. Each record gives: J gene, clone size, V gene, D gene, CDR3 protein, CDR3 DNA. D genes are given only for firm matches. A row's size may be missing; if present it is once, few, many or a size class.

j_gene: TRBJ2-7
abundance: NA
v_gene: TRBV2
d_gene: NA
CDR3aa: CASSVLEQYF
CDR3nt: TGTGCCAGCAGTGTCCTTGAGCAGTACTTC

j_gene: TRBJ2-1
abundance: NA
v_gene: TRBV5-1
d_gene: NA
CDR3aa: CASSLGGDPEREQFF
CDR3nt: TGCGCCAGCAGCTTGGGGGGGGACCCCGAGCGGGAGCAGTTCTTC

j_gene: TRBJ2-5
abundance: NA
v_gene: TRBV6-1
d_gene: TRBD2
CDR3aa: CASSEVASGQETQYF
CDR3nt: TGTGCCAGCAGTGAAGTAGCTAGCGGCCAAGAGACCCAGTACTTC

j_gene: TRBJ1-2
abundance: NA
v_gene: TRBV7-8
d_gene: NA
CDR3aa: CASSLIQGHGYTF
CDR3nt: TGTGCCAGCAGCTTAATACAGGGCCATGGCTACACCTTC

j_gene: TRBJ1-6
abundance: NA
v_gene: TRBV9
d_gene: TRBD1
CDR3aa: CASSVNRGKGSPLHF
CDR3nt: TGTGCCAGCAGCGTGAACAGGGGTAAGGGTTCACCCCTCCACTTT

j_gene: TRBJ1-5
abundance: once
v_gene: TRBV7-2
d_gene: TRBD1
CDR3aa: CASSRQGARDQPQHF
CDR3nt: TGTGCCAGCAGCCGACAGGGGGCGCGCGATCAGCCCCAGCATTTT

j_gene: TRBJ1-1
abundance: NA
v_gene: TRBV30
d_gene: TRBD1
CDR3aa: CAWRNGPGQGWRGNTEAFF
CDR3nt: TGTGCCTGGAGAAATGGACCGGGACAGGGGTGGAGAGGGAACACTGAAGCTTTCTTT

j_gene: TRBJ2-3
abundance: NA
v_gene: TRBV27
d_gene: NA
CDR3aa: CASSLSGDTQYF
CDR3nt: TGTGCCAGCAGTTTATCGGGCGATACGCAGTATTTT

j_gene: TRBJ2-7
abundance: NA
v_gene: TRBV6-1
d_gene: TRBD1
CDR3aa: CASSPRTGGSYEQYF
CDR3nt: TGTGCCAGCAGTCCAAGGACAGGGGGCTCCTACGAGCAGTACTTC

j_gene: TRBJ2-6
abundance: few
v_gene: TRBV19
d_gene: NA
CDR3aa: CASKPEGVAGLKLPGANVLTF
CDR3nt: TGTGCCAGTAAGCCCGAGGGGGTAGCGGGTTTAAAACTGCCTGGGGCCAACGTCCTGACTTTC

j_gene: TRBJ2-1
abundance: NA
v_gene: TRBV2
d_gene: TRBD1
CDR3aa: CASSWTGGRGEQFF
CDR3nt: TGTGCCAGCAGTTGGACAGGGGGCCGGGGTGAGCAGTTCTTC

j_gene: TRBJ2-5
abundance: NA
v_gene: TRBV19
d_gene: TRBD1
CDR3aa: CASSQRGTGFFQETQYF
CDR3nt: TGTGCCAGTAGCCAAAGAGGGACAGGGTTTTTCCAAGAGACCCAGTACTTC

j_gene: TRBJ2-5
abundance: NA
v_gene: TRBV5-4
d_gene: TRBD2
CDR3aa: CASSIGLAGGHQETQYF
CDR3nt: TGTGCCAGCAGCATAGGGCTAGCGGGAGGACACCAAGAGACCCAGTACTTC

j_gene: TRBJ2-7
abundance: NA
v_gene: TRBV20-1
d_gene: NA
CDR3aa: CSATTRYEQYF
CDR3nt: TGCAGTGCTACAACTAGATACGAGCAGTACTTC

j_gene: TRBJ2-7
abundance: NA
v_gene: TRBV5-1
d_gene: TRBD1
CDR3aa: CASSRDRGRYEQYF
CDR3nt: TGCGCCAGCTCCCGGGACAGGGGGAGATACGAGCAGTACTTC

j_gene: TRBJ1-4
abundance: NA
v_gene: TRBV2
d_gene: NA
CDR3aa: CACWGHGEKLFF
CDR3nt: TGTGCCTGTTGGGGGCACGGTGAAAAACTGTTTTTT

j_gene: TRBJ1-5
abundance: NA
v_gene: TRBV7-9
d_gene: NA
CDR3aa: CASGNEHSGGPQHF
CDR3nt: TGTGCCAGCGGCAATGAGCATTCGGGAGGGCCCCAGCATTTT

j_gene: TRBJ2-7
abundance: once
v_gene: TRBV7-2
d_gene: TRBD2
CDR3aa: CASSLGVGGSSYEQYF
CDR3nt: TGTGCCAGCAGCTTGGGTGTTGGCGGGAGCTCCTACGAGCAGTACTTC

j_gene: TRBJ2-7
abundance: NA
v_gene: TRBV7-8
d_gene: TRBD2
CDR3aa: CASSLTSGVGYEQYF
CDR3nt: TGTGCCAGCAGCTTAACTAGCGGAGTGGGATACGAGCAGTACTTC

j_gene: TRBJ1-2
abundance: NA
v_gene: TRBV27
d_gene: TRBD1
CDR3aa: CASSSPGQINYGYTF
CDR3nt: TGTGCCAGCAGCTCCCCGGGACAGATTAACTATGGCTACACCTTC

j_gene: TRBJ2-1
abundance: NA
v_gene: TRBV9
d_gene: NA
CDR3aa: CASSVAGRGGNEQFF
CDR3nt: TGTGCCAGCAGCGTAGCTGGCAGGGGAGGGAATGAGCAGTTCTTC

j_gene: TRBJ1-1
abundance: NA
v_gene: TRBV19
d_gene: TRBD1
CDR3aa: CASKRDREGTEAFF
CDR3nt: TGTGCCAGTAAACGGGACAGGGAGGGCACTGAAGCTTTCTTT

j_gene: TRBJ2-4
abundance: NA
v_gene: TRBV11-1
d_gene: NA
CDR3aa: CATSPQGLAKNIQYF
CDR3nt: TGTGCCACCTCACCTCAGGGGTTAGCCAAAAACATTCAGTACTTC

j_gene: TRBJ1-3
abundance: once
v_gene: TRBV7-3
d_gene: TRBD1
CDR3aa: CASSLSGGHGNTIYF
CDR3nt: TGTGCCAGCAGCTTATCAGGGGGCCATGGAAACACCATATATTTT

j_gene: TRBJ1-2
abundance: NA
v_gene: TRBV19
d_gene: TRBD1
CDR3aa: CASRASITGDDGYTF
CDR3nt: TGTGCCAGCAGAGCATCGATAACAGGGGACGATGGCTACACCTTC

j_gene: TRBJ1-1
abundance: NA
v_gene: TRBV28
d_gene: TRBD1
CDR3aa: CASSINRGTYTEAFF
CDR3nt: TGTGCCAGCAGTATAAACAGGGGGACGTACACTGAAGCTTTCTTT

j_gene: TRBJ1-6
abundance: NA
v_gene: TRBV5-1
d_gene: TRBD1
CDR3aa: CASSLEWPGQNYSPLHF
CDR3nt: TGCGCCAGCAGCTTGGAGTGGCCGGGACAGAACTATTCACCCCTCCACTTT

j_gene: TRBJ2-2
abundance: NA
v_gene: TRBV2
d_gene: TRBD1
CDR3aa: CASRTGVPNTGELFF
CDR3nt: TGTGCCAGCAGGACAGGGGTCCCGAACACCGGGGAGCTGTTTTTT

j_gene: TRBJ1-1
abundance: NA
v_gene: TRBV4-2
d_gene: TRBD1
CDR3aa: CASSQDAGGGTEAFF
CDR3nt: TGTGCCAGCAGCCAAGATGCAGGGGGTGGAACTGAAGCTTTCTTT

j_gene: TRBJ2-7
abundance: NA
v_gene: TRBV11-2
d_gene: TRBD2
CDR3aa: CASSLDSASGSYEQYF
CDR3nt: TGTGCCAGCAGCTTAGACTCGGCTAGCGGTTCCTACGAGCAGTACTTC

j_gene: TRBJ1-2
abundance: NA
v_gene: TRBV15
d_gene: NA
CDR3aa: CATSRGQVGDYGYTF
CDR3nt: TGTGCCACCAGCAGAGGACAGGTCGGGGACTATGGCTACACCTTC

j_gene: TRBJ2-7
abundance: NA
v_gene: TRBV30
d_gene: NA
CDR3aa: CAGGLGSYEQYF
CDR3nt: TGTGCCGGGGGACTTGGCTCCTACGAGCAGTACTTC

j_gene: TRBJ1-3
abundance: once
v_gene: TRBV5-4
d_gene: TRBD1
CDR3aa: CASSLGGTGLSYRNTIYF
CDR3nt: TGTGCCAGCAGCTTGGGTGGGACAGGGCTTTCGTACAGAAACACCATATATTTT

j_gene: TRBJ2-5
abundance: NA
v_gene: TRBV19
d_gene: NA
CDR3aa: CASSKLQETQYF
CDR3nt: TGTGCCAGTAGTAAGCTCCAAGAGACCCAGTACTTC

j_gene: TRBJ2-7
abundance: NA
v_gene: TRBV5-1
d_gene: NA
CDR3aa: CASGRAGYEQYF
CDR3nt: TGCGCCAGCGGAAGGGCAGGGTACGAGCAGTACTTC

j_gene: TRBJ2-7
abundance: NA
v_gene: TRBV19
d_gene: NA
CDR3aa: CASSIDLSNSYTYEQYF
CDR3nt: TGTGCCAGTAGTATAGATCTATCGAACAGCTACACCTACGAGCAGTACTTC

j_gene: TRBJ2-2
abundance: NA
v_gene: TRBV7-9
d_gene: TRBD2
CDR3aa: CASSLSGTSGNTGELFF
CDR3nt: TGTGCCAGCAGCTTGAGTGGGACTAGCGGGAACACCGGGGAGCTGTTTTTT

j_gene: TRBJ2-7
abundance: NA
v_gene: TRBV18
d_gene: TRBD2
CDR3aa: CASSRASGGGYEQYF
CDR3nt: TGTGCCAGCTCACGGGCTAGCGGGGGGGGATACGAGCAGTACTTC

j_gene: TRBJ1-5
abundance: NA
v_gene: TRBV28
d_gene: TRBD1
CDR3aa: CASRGTGNQPQHF
CDR3nt: TGTGCCAGCAGGGGGACAGGCAATCAGCCCCAGCATTTT

j_gene: TRBJ1-5
abundance: NA
v_gene: TRBV2
d_gene: NA
CDR3aa: CASIQSSNQPQHF
CDR3nt: TGTGCCAGCATACAAAGTAGCAATCAGCCCCAGCATTTT

j_gene: TRBJ1-4
abundance: NA
v_gene: TRBV6-1
d_gene: NA
CDR3aa: CASSAGSDSLILFF
CDR3nt: TGTGCCAGCAGTGCCGGGTCGGACAGCTTGATACTGTTTTTT

j_gene: TRBJ1-2
abundance: NA
v_gene: TRBV5-4
d_gene: TRBD1
CDR3aa: CASSLTGDAYGYTF
CDR3nt: TGTGCCAGCAGCCTCACAGGGGACGCCTATGGCTACACCTTC

j_gene: TRBJ2-7
abundance: NA
v_gene: TRBV5-6
d_gene: NA
CDR3aa: CASSLEGGAYEQYF
CDR3nt: TGTGCCAGCAGCTTGGAAGGAGGGGCCTACGAGCAGTACTTC

j_gene: TRBJ2-1
abundance: few
v_gene: TRBV4-1
d_gene: NA
CDR3aa: CASSHHARESNEQFF
CDR3nt: TGCGCCAGCAGCCATCACGCCAGGGAAAGTAATGAGCAGTTCTTC

j_gene: TRBJ1-1
abundance: NA
v_gene: TRBV18
d_gene: NA
CDR3aa: CASSLTEGTEAFF
CDR3nt: TGTGCCAGCTCACTGACAGAAGGCACTGAAGCTTTCTTT

j_gene: TRBJ1-2
abundance: NA
v_gene: TRBV5-1
d_gene: TRBD1
CDR3aa: CASTQGQRTSGYTF
CDR3nt: TGCGCCAGCACGCAGGGACAGCGGACCAGTGGCTACACCTTC

j_gene: TRBJ1-3
abundance: NA
v_gene: TRBV2
d_gene: NA
CDR3aa: CASKDRGGVISGNTIYF
CDR3nt: TGTGCCAGCAAAGACCGAGGGGGGGTGATCTCTGGAAACACCATATATTTT

j_gene: TRBJ1-2
abundance: NA
v_gene: TRBV30
d_gene: NA
CDR3aa: CAGEGGKSAYGYTF
CDR3nt: TGTGCCGGGGAAGGAGGGAAATCTGCCTATGGCTACACCTTC

j_gene: TRBJ2-7
abundance: NA
v_gene: TRBV7-2
d_gene: TRBD2
CDR3aa: CASSLATSGGAAQYF
CDR3nt: TGTGCCAGCAGCTTAGCGACTAGCGGGGGGGCTGCGCAGTACTTC

j_gene: TRBJ2-7
abundance: NA
v_gene: TRBV10-1
d_gene: TRBD1
CDR3aa: CASSEGDRSSYEQYF
CDR3nt: TGCGCCAGCAGTGAAGGGGACAGGTCTTCCTACGAGCAGTACTTC

j_gene: TRBJ1-2
abundance: NA
v_gene: TRBV28
d_gene: NA
CDR3aa: CAIVAPGDYGYTF
CDR3nt: TGTGCCATTGTGGCACCAGGGGACTATGGCTACACCTTC

j_gene: TRBJ1-2
abundance: NA
v_gene: TRBV25-1
d_gene: NA
CDR3aa: CASSVQGSFSAGYTF
CDR3nt: TGTGCCAGCAGTGTTCAGGGGAGCTTCTCGGCTGGCTACACCTTC

j_gene: TRBJ1-1
abundance: NA
v_gene: TRBV5-1
d_gene: NA
CDR3aa: CASSLGGDTEAFF
CDR3nt: TGCGCCAGCAGCTTGGGGGGGGACACTGAAGCTTTCTTT